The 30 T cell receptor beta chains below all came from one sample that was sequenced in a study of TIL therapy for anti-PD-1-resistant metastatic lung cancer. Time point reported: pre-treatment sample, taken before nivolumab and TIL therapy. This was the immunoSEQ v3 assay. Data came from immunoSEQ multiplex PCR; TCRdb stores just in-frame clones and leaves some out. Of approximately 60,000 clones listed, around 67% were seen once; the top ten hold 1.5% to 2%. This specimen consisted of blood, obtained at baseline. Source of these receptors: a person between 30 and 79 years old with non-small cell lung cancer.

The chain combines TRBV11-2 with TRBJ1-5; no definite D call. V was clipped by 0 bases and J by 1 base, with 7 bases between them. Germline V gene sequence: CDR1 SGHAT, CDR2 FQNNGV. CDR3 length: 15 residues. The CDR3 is CASSLDHHSNQPQHF. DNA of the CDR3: TGTGCCAGCAGCTTAGATCACCACAGCAATCAGCCCCAGCATTTT. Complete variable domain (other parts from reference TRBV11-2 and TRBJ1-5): EAGVAQSPRYKIIEKRQSVAFWCNPISGHATLYWYQQILGQGPKLLIQFQNNGVVDDSQLPKDRFSAERLKGVDSTLKIQPAKLEDSAVYLCASSLDHHSNQPQHFGDGTRLSIL.

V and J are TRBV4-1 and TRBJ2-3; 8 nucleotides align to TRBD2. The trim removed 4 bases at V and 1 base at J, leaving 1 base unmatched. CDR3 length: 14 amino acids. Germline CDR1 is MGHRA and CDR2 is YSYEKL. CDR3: CASSLGLGTDTQYF. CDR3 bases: TGCGCCAGCAGCCTGGGACTAGGCACAGATACGCAGTATTTT.

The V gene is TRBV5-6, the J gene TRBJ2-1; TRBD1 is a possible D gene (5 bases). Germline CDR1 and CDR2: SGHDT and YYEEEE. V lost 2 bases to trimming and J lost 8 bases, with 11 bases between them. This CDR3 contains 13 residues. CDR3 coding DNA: TGTGCCAGCAGCTTTAGGGGCGGCGATGAGCAGTTCTTC. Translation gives CASSFRGGDEQFF.

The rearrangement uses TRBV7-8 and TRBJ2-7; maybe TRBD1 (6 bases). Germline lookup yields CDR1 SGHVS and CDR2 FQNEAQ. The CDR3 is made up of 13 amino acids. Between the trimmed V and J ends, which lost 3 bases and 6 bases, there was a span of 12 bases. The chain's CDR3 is CASSLVQGGEQYF. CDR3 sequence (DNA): TGTGCCAGCAGCTTGGTACAGGGTGGCGAGCAGTACTTC.

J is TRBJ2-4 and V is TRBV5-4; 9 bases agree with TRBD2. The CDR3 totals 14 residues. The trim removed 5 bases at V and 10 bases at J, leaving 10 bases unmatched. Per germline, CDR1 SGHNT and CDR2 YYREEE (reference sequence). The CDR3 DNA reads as TGTGCCAGCAGTGATGCGGGAGGGCGGAGAATTCAGTACTTC. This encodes CASSDAGGRRIQYF.

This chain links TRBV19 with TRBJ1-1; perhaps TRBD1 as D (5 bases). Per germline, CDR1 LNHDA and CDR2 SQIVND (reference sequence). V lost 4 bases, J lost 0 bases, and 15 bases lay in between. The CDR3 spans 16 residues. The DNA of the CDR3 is TGTGCCAGTAGTAGACCGGGCCTGGGGGTGAACACTGAAGCTTTCTTT. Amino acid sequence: CASSRPGLGVNTEAFF. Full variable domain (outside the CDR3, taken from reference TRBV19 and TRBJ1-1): DGGITQSPKYLFRKEGQNVTLSCEQNLNHDAMYWYRQDPGQGLRLIYYSQIVNDFQKGDIAEGYSVSREKKESFPLTVTSAQKNPTAFYLCASSRPGLGVNTEAFFGQGTRLTVV.

Here the CDR3 reads CASSDIRPPPDEQYF. The DNA of the CDR3 is TGTGCCAGCAGTGATATTAGGCCCCCCCCCGACGAGCAGTACTTC. J is TRBJ2-7 and V is TRBV6-1; D gene uncertain. The CDR3 spans 15 residues. Germline V gives CDR1 MNHNS, CDR2 SASEGT. Trimming cost V 3 bases and J 5 bases, with 17 bases left between them.

This CDR3 is CATSREGGPYNEQFF. DNA for the CDR3: TGTGCCACCAGCAGGGAAGGCGGTCCCTACAATGAGCAGTTCTTC. This chain joins TRBV15 and TRBJ2-1; D remains ambiguous. This CDR3 spans 15 amino acids. Germline V gene sequence: CDR1 LNHNV, CDR2 YYDKDF (reference sequence). Trimming shortened V by 3 bases and J by 2 bases, and 11 bases separated the two germline ends.

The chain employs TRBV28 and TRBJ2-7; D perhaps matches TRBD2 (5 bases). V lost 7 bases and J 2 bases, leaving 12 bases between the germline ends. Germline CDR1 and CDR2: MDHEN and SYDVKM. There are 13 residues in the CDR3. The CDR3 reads CASTVSGTYEQYF. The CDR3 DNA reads TGTGCCAGCACTGTAAGCGGAACCTACGAGCAGTACTTC. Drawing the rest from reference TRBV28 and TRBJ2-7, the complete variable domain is DVKVTQSSRYLVKRTGEKVFLECVQDMDHENMFWYRQDPGLGLRLIYFSYDVKMKEKGDIPEGYSVSREKKERFSLILESASTNQTSMYLCASTVSGTYEQYFGPGTRLTVT.

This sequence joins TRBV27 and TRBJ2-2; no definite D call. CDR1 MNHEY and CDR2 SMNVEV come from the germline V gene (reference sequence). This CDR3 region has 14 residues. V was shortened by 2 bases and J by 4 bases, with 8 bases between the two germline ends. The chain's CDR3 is CASSLRSVTGELFF. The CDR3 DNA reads TGTGCCAGCAGTTTACGGTCAGTCACCGGGGAGCTGTTTTTT.

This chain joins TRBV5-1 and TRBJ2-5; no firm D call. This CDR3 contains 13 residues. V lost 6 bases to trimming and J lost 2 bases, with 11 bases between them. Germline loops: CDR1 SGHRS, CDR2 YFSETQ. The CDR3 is CASTATPQETQYF. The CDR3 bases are TGCGCCAGCACGGCTACCCCACAAGAGACCCAGTACTTC.

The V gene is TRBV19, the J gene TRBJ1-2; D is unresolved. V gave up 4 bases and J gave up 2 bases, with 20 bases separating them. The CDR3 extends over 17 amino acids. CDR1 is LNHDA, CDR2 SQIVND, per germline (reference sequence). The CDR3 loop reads CASSNPGNPGNNYGYTF. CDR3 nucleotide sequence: TGTGCCAGTAGTAACCCGGGGAACCCCGGCAACAACTATGGCTACACCTTC.

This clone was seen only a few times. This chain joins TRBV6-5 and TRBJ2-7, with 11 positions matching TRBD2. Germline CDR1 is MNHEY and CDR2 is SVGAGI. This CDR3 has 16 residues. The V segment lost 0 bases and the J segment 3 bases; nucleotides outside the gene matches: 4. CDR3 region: CASSYSQLAGDYEQYF. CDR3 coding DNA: TGTGCCAGCAGTTACTCTCAACTAGCGGGGGACTACGAGCAGTACTTC.

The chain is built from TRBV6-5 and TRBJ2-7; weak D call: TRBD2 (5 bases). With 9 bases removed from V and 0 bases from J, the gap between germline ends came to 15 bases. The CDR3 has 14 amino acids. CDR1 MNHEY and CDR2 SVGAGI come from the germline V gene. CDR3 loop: CASQPGLDSYEQYF. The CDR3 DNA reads TGTGCCAGTCAACCCGGACTCGACTCCTACGAGCAGTACTTC.

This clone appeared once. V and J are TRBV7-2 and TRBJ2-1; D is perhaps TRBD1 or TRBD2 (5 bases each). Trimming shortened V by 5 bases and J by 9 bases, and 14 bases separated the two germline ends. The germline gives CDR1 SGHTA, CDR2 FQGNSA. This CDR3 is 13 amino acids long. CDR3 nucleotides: TGTGCCAGCAGCCTCCGAGGGGACGGTGAGCAGTTCTTC. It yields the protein CASSLRGDGEQFF. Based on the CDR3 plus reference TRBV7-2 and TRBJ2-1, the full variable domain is GAGVSQSPSNKVTEKGKDVELRCDPISGHTALYWYRQSLGQGLEFLIYFQGNSAPDKSGLPSDRFSAERTGGSVSTLTIQRTQQEDSAVYLCASSLRGDGEQFFGPGTRLTVL.

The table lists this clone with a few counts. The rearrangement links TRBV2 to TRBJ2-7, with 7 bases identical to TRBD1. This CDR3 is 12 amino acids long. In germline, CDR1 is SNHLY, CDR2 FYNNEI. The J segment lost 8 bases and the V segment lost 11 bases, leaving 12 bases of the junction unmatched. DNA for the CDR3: TGTGCCCGAAGTGGGGCAGGGGGACAGCAGTACTTC. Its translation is CARSGAGGQQYF.

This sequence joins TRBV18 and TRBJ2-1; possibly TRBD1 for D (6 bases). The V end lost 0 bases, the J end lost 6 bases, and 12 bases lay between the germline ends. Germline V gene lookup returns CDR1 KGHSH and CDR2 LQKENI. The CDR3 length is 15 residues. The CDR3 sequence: CASSPPNRAGNEQFF. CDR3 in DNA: TGTGCCAGCTCACCACCTAACAGGGCAGGCAATGAGCAGTTCTTC.

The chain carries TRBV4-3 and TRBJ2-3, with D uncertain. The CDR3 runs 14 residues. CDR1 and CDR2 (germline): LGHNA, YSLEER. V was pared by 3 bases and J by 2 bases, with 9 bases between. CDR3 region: CASSHSVATDTQYF. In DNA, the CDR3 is TGCGCCAGCAGCCATTCCGTTGCCACAGATACGCAGTATTTT.

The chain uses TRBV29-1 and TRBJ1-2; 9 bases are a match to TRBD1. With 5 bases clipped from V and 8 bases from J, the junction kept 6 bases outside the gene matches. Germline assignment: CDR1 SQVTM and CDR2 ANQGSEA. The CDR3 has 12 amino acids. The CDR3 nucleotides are TGCAGCGTTCGACAGGGGGAGGCGGGCTACACCTTC. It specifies CSVRQGEAGYTF.

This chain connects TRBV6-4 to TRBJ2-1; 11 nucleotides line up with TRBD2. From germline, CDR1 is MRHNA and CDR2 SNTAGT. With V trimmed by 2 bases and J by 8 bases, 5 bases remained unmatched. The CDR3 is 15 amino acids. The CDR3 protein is CASSDGLAGGDEQFF. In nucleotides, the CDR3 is TGTGCCAGCAGTGACGGGCTAGCGGGAGGTGATGAGCAGTTCTTC.

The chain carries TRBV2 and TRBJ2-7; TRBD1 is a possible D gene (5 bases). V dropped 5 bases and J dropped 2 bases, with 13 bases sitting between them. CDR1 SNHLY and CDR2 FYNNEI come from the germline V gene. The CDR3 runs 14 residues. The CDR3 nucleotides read TGTGCCAGCAGTTACAGGTGGGGCCCCTACGAGCAGTACTTC. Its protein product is CASSYRWGPYEQYF.

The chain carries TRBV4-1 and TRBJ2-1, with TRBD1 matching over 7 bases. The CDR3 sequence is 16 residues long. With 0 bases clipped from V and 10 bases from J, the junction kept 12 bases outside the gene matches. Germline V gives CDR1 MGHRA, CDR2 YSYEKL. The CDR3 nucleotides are TGCGCCAGCAGCCAAGATCAGGGGGTCACCCAATACGAGCAGTTCTTC. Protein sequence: CASSQDQGVTQYEQFF.

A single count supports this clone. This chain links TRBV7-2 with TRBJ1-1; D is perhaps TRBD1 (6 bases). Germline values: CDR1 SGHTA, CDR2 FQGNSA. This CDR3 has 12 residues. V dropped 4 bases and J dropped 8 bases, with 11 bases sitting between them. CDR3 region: CASSSGHLEAFF. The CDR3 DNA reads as TGTGCCAGCAGCTCGGGACACCTCGAAGCTTTCTTT. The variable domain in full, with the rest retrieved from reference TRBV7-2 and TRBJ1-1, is GAGVSQSPSNKVTEKGKDVELRCDPISGHTALYWYRQSLGQGLEFLIYFQGNSAPDKSGLPSDRFSAERTGGSVSTLTIQRTQQEDSAVYLCASSSGHLEAFFGQGTRLTVV.

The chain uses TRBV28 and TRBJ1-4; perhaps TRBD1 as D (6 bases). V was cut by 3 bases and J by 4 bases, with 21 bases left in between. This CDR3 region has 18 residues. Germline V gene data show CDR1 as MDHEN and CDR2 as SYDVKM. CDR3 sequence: CASSFGLDVVQGNEKLFF. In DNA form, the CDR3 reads TGTGCCAGCAGTTTCGGCCTCGACGTCGTACAGGGTAATGAAAAACTGTTTTTT.

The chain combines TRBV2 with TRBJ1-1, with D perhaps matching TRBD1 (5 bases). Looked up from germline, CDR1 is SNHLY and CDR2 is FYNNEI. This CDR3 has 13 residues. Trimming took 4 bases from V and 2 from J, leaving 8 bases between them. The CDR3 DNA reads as TGTGCCAGCAGTGGGGGGGGAAACACTGAAGCTTTCTTT. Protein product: CASSGGGNTEAFF. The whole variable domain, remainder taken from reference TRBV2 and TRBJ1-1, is EPEVTQTPSHQVTQMGQEVILRCVPISNHLYFYWYRQILGQKVEFLVSFYNNEISEKSEIFDDQFSVERPDGSNFTLKIRSTKLEDSAMYFCASSGGGNTEAFFGQGTRLTVV.

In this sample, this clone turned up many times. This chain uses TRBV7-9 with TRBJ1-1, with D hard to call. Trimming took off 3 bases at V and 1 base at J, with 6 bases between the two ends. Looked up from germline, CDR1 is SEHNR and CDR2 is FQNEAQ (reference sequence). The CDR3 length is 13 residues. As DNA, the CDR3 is TGTGCCAGCAGCTTTGAGGAGAACACTGAAGCTTTCTTT. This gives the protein CASSFEENTEAFF.

The CDR3 here is CASSQRPLDRGTYNSPLHF. In DNA form, the CDR3 reads TGTGCCAGCAGTCAACGGCCCTTGGACAGGGGAACCTATAATTCACCCCTCCACTTT. J is TRBJ1-6 and V is TRBV27; 9 bases are a match to TRBD1. V dropped 5 bases and J dropped 2; count of bases not matched to a gene: 13. The CDR3 totals 19 residues. From germline, CDR1 is MNHEY and CDR2 SMNVEV (reference sequence).

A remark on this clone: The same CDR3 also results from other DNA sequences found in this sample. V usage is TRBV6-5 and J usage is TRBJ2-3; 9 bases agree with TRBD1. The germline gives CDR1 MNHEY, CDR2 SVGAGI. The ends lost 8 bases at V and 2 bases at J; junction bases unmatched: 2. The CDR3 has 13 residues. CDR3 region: CASRDRVTDTQYF. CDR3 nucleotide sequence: TGTGCCAGCCGGGACAGGGTCACAGATACGCAGTATTTT.

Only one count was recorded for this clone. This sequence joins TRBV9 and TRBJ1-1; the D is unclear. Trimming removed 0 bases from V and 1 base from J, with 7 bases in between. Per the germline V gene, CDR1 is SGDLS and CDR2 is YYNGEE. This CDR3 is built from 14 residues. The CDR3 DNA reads TGTGCCAGCAGCGTAGGGGTGGGGAACACTGAAGCTTTCTTT. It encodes CASSVGVGNTEAFF.

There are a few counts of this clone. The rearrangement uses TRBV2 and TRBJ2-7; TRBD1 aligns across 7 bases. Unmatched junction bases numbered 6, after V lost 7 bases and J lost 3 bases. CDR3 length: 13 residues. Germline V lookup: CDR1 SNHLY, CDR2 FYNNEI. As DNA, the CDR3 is TGTGCCAGCAACGGACAGGTTGGCTACGAGCAGTACTTC. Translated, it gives CASNGQVGYEQYF.